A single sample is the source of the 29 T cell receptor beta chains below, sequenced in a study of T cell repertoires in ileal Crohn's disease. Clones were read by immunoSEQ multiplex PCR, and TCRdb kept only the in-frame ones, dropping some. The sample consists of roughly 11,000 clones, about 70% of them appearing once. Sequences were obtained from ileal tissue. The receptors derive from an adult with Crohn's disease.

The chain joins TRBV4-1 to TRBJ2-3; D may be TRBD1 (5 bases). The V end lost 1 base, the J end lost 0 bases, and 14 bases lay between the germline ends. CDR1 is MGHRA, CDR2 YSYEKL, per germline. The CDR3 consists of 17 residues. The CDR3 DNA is TGCGCCAGCAGCCAAGGGCCACTAAGGGGAAGCACAGATACGCAGTATTTT. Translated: CASSQGPLRGSTDTQYF.

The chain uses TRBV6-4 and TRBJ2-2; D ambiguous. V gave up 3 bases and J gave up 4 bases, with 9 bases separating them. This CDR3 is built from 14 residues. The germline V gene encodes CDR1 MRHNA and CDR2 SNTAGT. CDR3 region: CASSEHFSTGELFF. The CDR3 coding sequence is TGTGCCAGCAGTGAGCACTTTAGCACCGGGGAGCTGTTTTTT.

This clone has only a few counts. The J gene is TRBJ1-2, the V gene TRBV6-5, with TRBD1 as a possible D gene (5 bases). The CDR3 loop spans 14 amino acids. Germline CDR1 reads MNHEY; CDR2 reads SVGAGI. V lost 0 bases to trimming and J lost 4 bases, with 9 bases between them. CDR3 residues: CASSYSGGGYGYTF. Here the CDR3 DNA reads TGTGCCAGCAGTTACTCGGGGGGGGGCTATGGCTACACCTTC.

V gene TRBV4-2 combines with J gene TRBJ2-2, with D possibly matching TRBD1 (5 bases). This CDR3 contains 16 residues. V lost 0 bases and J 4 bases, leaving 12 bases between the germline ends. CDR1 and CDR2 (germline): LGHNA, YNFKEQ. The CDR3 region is CASSQEKDILTGELFF. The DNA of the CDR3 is TGTGCCAGCAGCCAAGAAAAGGACATACTCACCGGGGAGCTGTTTTTT.

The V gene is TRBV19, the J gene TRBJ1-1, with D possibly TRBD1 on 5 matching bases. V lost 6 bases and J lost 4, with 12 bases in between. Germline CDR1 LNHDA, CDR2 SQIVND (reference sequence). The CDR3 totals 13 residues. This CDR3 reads CASRIGGGTEAFF. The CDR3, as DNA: TGTGCCAGTAGGATCGGGGGAGGCACTGAAGCTTTCTTT.

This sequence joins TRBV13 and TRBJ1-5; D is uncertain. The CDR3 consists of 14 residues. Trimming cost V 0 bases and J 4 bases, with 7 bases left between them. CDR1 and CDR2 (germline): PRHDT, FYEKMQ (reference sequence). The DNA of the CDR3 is TGTGCCAGCAGCTTAGGTACAGTTAATCAGCCCCAGCATTTT. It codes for CASSLGTVNQPQHF.

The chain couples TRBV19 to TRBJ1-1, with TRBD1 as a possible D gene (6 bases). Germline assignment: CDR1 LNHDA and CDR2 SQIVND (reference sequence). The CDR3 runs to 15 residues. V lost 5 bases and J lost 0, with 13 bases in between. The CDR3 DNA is TGTGCCAGTAGTCCCACGGGACATTTGAACACTGAAGCTTTCTTT. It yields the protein CASSPTGHLNTEAFF.

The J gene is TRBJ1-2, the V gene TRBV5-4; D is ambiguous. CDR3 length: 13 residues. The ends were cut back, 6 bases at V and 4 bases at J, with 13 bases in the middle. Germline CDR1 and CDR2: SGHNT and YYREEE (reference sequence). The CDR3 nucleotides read TGTGCCAGCACCTCGACACAACGCTATGGCTACACCTTC. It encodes CASTSTQRYGYTF.

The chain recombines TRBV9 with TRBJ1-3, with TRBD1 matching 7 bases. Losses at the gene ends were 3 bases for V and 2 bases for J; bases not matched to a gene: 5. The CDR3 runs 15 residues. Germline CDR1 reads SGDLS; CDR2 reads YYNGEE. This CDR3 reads CASSAYRGTGNTIYF. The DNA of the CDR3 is TGTGCCAGCAGCGCCTACAGGGGCACTGGAAACACCATATATTTT.

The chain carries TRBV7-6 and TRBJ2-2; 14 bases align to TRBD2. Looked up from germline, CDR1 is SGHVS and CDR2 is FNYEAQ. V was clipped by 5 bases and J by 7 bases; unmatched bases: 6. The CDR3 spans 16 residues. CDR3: CASSLTSGGAGGELFF. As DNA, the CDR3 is TGTGCCAGCAGCCTGACTAGCGGGGGGGCCGGCGGGGAGCTGTTTTTT.

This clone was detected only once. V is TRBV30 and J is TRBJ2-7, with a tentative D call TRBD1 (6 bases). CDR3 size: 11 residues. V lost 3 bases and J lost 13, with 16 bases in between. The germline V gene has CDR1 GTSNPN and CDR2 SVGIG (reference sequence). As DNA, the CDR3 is TGTGCCTGGAGGTTTGAGGGGGAGTCTTACTTC. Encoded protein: CAWRFEGESYF.

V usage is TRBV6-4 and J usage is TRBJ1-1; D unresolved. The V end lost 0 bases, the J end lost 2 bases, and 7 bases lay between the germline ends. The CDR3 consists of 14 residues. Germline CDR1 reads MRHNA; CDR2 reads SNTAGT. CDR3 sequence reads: CASSDSHGNTEAFF. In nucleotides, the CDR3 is TGTGCCAGCAGTGACTCTCACGGTAACACTGAAGCTTTCTTT.

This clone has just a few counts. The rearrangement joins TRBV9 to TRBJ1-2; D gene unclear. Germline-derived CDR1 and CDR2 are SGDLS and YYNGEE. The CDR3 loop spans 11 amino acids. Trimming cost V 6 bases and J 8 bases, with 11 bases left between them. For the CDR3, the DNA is TGTGCCAGCACTCCGGGTGGGGGCTACACCTTC. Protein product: CASTPGGGYTF.

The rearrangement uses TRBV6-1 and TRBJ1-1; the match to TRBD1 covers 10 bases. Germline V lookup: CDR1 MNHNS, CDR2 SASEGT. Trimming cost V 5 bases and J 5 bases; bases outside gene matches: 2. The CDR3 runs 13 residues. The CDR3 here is CASSWDRGTEAFF. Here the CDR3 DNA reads TGTGCCAGCAGTTGGGACAGGGGAACTGAAGCTTTCTTT.

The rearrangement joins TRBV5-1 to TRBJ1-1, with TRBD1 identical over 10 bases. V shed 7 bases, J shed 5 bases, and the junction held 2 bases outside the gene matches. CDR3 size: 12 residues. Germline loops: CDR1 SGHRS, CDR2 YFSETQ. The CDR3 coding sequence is TGCGCCAGCGGGACAGGGGAAACTGAAGCTTTCTTT. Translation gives CASGTGETEAFF.

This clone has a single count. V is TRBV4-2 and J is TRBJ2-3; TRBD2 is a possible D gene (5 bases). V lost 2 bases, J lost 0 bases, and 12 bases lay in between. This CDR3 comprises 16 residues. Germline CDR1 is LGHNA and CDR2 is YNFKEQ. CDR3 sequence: CASSQRCRGSTDTQYF. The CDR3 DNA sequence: TGTGCCAGCAGCCAAAGATGCCGGGGTAGCACAGATACGCAGTATTTT.

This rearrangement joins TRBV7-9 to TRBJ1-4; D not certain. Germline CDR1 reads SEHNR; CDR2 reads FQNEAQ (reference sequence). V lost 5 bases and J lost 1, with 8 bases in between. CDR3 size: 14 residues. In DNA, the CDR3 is TGTGCCAGCAGCAGGACTGGAACTAATGAAAAACTGTTTTTT. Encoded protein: CASSRTGTNEKLFF.

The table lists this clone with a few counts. Here the CDR3 DNA reads TGTGCCAGCAGCTTGCGGGGGGCCGCAGAGACCCAGTACTTC. Translated: CASSLRGAAETQYF. This chain connects TRBV5-4 to TRBJ2-5; tentative D call: TRBD2 (7 bases). V was shortened by 1 base and J by 4 bases, with 11 bases between the two germline ends. Germline CDR1 is SGHNT and CDR2 is YYREEE (reference sequence). CDR3 length: 14 residues.

CDR3: CASSLAGGYYEQYF. CDR3 sequence (DNA): TGTGCCAGCAGCTTAGCGGGCGGGTACTACGAGCAGTACTTC. V and J are TRBV13 and TRBJ2-7; D is perhaps TRBD2 (5 bases). The CDR3 loop spans 14 amino acids. Looked up from germline, CDR1 is PRHDT and CDR2 is FYEKMQ (reference sequence). V dropped 1 base and J dropped 3 bases, with 10 bases sitting between them.

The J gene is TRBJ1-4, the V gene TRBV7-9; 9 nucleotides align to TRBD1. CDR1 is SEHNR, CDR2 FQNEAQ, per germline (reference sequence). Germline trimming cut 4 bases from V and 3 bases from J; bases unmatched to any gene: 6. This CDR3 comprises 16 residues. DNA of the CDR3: TGTGCCAGCAGCTCCGGGACAGGGCCGCCTAATGAAAAACTGTTTTTT. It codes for CASSSGTGPPNEKLFF.

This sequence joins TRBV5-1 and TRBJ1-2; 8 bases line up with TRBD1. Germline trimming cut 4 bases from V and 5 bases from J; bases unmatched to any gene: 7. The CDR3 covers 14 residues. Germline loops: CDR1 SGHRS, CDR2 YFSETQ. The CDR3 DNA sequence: TGCGCCAGCAGCAGCGGACAGGGCGGGTATGGCTACACCTTC. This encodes CASSSGQGGYGYTF.

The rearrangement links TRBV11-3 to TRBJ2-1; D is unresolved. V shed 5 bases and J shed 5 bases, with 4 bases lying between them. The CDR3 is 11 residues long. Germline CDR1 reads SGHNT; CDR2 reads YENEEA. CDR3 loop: CASSPNNEQFF. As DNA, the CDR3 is TGTGCCAGCAGCCCCAACAATGAGCAGTTCTTC.

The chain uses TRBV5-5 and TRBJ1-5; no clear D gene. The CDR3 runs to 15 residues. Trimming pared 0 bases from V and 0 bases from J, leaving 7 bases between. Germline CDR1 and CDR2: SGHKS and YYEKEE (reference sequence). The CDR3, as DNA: TGTGCCAGCAGCTTGGGGCTGCATAGCAATCAGCCCCAGCATTTT. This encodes CASSLGLHSNQPQHF.

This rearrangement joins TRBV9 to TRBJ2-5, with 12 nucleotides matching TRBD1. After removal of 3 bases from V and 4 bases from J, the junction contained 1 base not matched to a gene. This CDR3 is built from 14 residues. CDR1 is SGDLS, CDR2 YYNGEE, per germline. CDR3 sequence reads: CASSGDRGRETQYF. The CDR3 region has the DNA TGTGCCAGCAGCGGGGACAGGGGGCGAGAGACCCAGTACTTC.

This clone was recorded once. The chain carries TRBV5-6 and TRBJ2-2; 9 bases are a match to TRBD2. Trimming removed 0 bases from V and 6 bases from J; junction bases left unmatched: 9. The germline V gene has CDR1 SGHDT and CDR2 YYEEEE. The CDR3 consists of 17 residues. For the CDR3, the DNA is TGTGCCAGCAGCTTGGCCCCGGCGGGGGGGTTGCCCGGGGAGCTGTTTTTT. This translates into CASSLAPAGGLPGELFF.

The CDR3 nucleotides are TGTGCCTGGAGTGGTGTCAGGGGGCGAGGGGAGACCCAGTACTTC. Translating it yields CAWSGVRGRGETQYF. V gene TRBV30 combines with J gene TRBJ2-5; 8 nucleotides line up with TRBD1. From germline, CDR1 is GTSNPN and CDR2 SVGIG (reference sequence). The V and J ends lost 1 base and 5 bases, in that order; junction bases with no gene match: 9. The CDR3 is 15 amino acids.

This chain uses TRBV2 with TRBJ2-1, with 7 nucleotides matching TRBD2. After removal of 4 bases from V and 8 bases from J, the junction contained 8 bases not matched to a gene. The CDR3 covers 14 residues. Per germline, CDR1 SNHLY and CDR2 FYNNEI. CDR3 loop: CASSVNGGFDEQFF. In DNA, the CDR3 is TGTGCCAGCAGTGTCAACGGGGGGTTCGATGAGCAGTTCTTC. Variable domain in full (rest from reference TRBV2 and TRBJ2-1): EPEVTQTPSHQVTQMGQEVILRCVPISNHLYFYWYRQILGQKVEFLVSFYNNEISEKSEIFDDQFSVERPDGSNFTLKIRSTKLEDSAMYFCASSVNGGFDEQFFGPGTRLTVL.

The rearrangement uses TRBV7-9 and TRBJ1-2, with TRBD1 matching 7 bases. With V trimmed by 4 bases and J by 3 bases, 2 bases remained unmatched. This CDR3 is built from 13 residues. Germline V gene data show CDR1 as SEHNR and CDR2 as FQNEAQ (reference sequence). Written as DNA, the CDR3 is TGTGCCAGCAGCTACGGACAGGACTATGGCTACACCTTC. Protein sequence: CASSYGQDYGYTF.

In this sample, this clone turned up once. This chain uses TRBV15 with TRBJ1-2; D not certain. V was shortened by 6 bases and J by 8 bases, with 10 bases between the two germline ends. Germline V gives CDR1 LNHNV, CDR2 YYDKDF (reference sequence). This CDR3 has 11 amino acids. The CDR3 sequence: CATSDLRGYTF. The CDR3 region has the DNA TGTGCCACCAGTGACTTACGCGGCTACACCTTC.